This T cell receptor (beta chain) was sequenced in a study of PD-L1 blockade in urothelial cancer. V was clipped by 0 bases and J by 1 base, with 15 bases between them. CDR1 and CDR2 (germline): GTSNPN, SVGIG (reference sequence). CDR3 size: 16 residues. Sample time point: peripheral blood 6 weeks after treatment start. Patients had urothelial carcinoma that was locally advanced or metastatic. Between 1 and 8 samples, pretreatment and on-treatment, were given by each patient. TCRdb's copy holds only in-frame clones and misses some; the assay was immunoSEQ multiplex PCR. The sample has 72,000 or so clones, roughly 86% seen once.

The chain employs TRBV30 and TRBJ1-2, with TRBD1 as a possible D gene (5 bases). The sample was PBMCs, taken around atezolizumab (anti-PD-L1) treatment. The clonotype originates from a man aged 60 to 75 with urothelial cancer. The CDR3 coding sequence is TGTGCCTGGAGTGTGTGGACACAACTACATAACTATGGCTACACCTTC. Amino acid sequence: CAWSVWTQLHNYGYTF. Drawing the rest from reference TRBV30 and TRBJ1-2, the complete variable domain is SQTIHQWPATLVQPVGSPLSLECTVEGTSNPNLYWYRQAAGRGLQLLFYSVGIGQISSEVPQNLSASRPQDRQFILSSKKLLLSDSGFYLCAWSVWTQLHNYGYTFGSGTRLTVV.